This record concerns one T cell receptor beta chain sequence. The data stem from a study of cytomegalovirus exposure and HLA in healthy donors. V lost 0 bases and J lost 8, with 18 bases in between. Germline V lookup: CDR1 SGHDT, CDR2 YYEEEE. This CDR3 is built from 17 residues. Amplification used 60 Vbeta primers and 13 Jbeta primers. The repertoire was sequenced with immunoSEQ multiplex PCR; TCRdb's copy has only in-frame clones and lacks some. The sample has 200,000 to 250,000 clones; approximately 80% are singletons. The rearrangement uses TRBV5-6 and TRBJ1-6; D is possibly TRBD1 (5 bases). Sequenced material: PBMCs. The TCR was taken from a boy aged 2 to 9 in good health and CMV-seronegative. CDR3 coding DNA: TGTGCCAGCAGCTTGGCAACAAGGGGCTCACTTGATTCACCCCTCCACTTT. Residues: CASSLATRGSLDSPLHF.